The present TCR beta chain was sequenced within a study of technical replicates of blood from a handful of donors. The length of the CDR3 is 16 residues. Trimming cost V 0 bases and J 3 bases, with 13 bases left between them. Germline assignment: CDR1 SGHDT and CDR2 YYEEEE. Sequencing used immunoSEQ multiplex PCR; TCRdb keeps in-frame clones, though not all of them. The sample lists under 100,000 clones; approximately 95% were seen once. The source is a human donor in good health. V gene TRBV5-6 combines with J gene TRBJ2-1; D possibly corresponds to TRBD1 (5 bases). The specimen sequenced was T cells isolated from PBMCs. The CDR3 region is CASSLGRARGYNEQFF. In DNA form, the CDR3 reads TGTGCCAGCAGCTTGGGAAGAGCTAGGGGCTACAATGAGCAGTTCTTC.